One and the same sample provided the 29 T cell receptor beta chains below, sequenced in a study of T cells after yellow fever vaccination. TCRdb reanalysed the 5' RACE reads using MiXCR and keeps one entry per CDR3 protein. The sample records 450,000 to 650,000 distinct CDR3 sequences, 20% to 25% being singletons. The specimen was PBMCs, collected 21 days after the first yellow fever vaccination. Every receptor here comes from a man younger than 30 who received the YFV17D yellow fever vaccine.

The sample holds a few counts of this clonotype. The DNA for the CDR3 is TGTGCCAGCAGTGAAGGTCCAGCGGAGCAGTTCTTC. It codes for CASSEGPAEQFF. The chain joins TRBV2 to TRBJ2-1; D gene uncertain. Germline CDR1 is SNHLY and CDR2 is FYNNEI. Trimming left V 1 base short and J 10 bases short, with 8 bases between. This CDR3 has 12 amino acids.

This clonotype was counted between two and nine times. The rearrangement uses TRBV10-3 and TRBJ2-2; D may be TRBD1 (6 bases). The CDR3 contains 15 residues. Per germline, CDR1 ENHRY and CDR2 SYGVKD. Trimming took off 5 bases at V and 4 bases at J, with 14 bases between the two ends. The CDR3 loop reads CAISPRTEGTGELFF. The DNA of the CDR3 is TGTGCCATCAGTCCTAGGACAGAGGGCACCGGGGAGCTGTTTTTT.

V gene TRBV6-1 combines with J gene TRBJ1-5; D remains ambiguous. Germline values: CDR1 MNHNS, CDR2 SASEGT. This CDR3 comprises 12 residues. V lost 7 bases and J lost 6, with 10 bases in between. The CDR3 loop is CASTGITQPQHF. For the CDR3, the DNA is TGTGCCAGCACCGGAATAACTCAGCCCCAGCATTTT.

The rearrangement joins TRBV5-1 to TRBJ1-6, with TRBD1 matching 8 bases. Germline V gene sequence: CDR1 SGHRS, CDR2 YFSETQ. The CDR3 length is 14 residues. The ends lost 3 bases at V and 9 bases at J; junction bases unmatched: 5. The CDR3 DNA reads as TGCGCCAGCAGCTGGACAGGGATTTTTTCACCCCTCCACTTT. This sequence encodes CASSWTGIFSPLHF.

V usage is TRBV5-1 and J usage is TRBJ2-5; D is perhaps TRBD1 (6 bases). Germline-derived CDR1 and CDR2 are SGHRS and YFSETQ. The CDR3 loop spans 12 amino acids. The germline V and J ends were trimmed by 5 bases and 3 bases, with 8 bases remaining between them. The CDR3 here is CASRPGEETQYF. The CDR3 nucleotides are TGCGCCAGCAGACCAGGGGAAGAGACCCAGTACTTC.

This chain joins TRBV4-3 and TRBJ2-3; the match to TRBD2 covers 13 bases. V lost 4 bases and J lost 2; bases outside the gene matches: 15. The CDR3 has 20 residues. Looked up from germline, CDR1 is LGHNA and CDR2 is YSLEER. This CDR3 is CASSRETTSGGTPYTDTQYF. The DNA of the CDR3 is TGCGCCAGCAGCCGTGAGACGACTAGCGGGGGGACCCCGTACACAGATACGCAGTATTTT.

There are a few counts of this clonotype. The rearrangement uses TRBV9 and TRBJ1-6, with unresolved D. This CDR3 has 13 residues. V shed 0 bases and J shed 8 bases, with 6 bases lying between them. Per germline, CDR1 SGDLS and CDR2 YYNGEE. The CDR3 DNA reads as TGTGCCAGCAGCGTAGATGGGCATTCACCCCTCCACTTT. Translation: CASSVDGHSPLHF. The full variable domain, rest sourced from reference TRBV9 and TRBJ1-6, is DSGVTQTPKHLITATGQRVTLRCSPRSGDLSVYWYQQSLDQGLQFLIQYYNGEERAKGNILERFSAQQFPDLHSELNLSSLELGDSALYFCASSVDGHSPLHFGNGTRLTVT.

This clonotype was seen a few times. The J gene is TRBJ1-1, the V gene TRBV29-1, with 7 bases matching TRBD1. This CDR3 has 13 residues. In germline, CDR1 is SQVTM, CDR2 ANQGSEA. Trimming removed 7 bases from V and 0 bases from J; junction bases left unmatched: 5. The CDR3 loop is CSAGQELNTEAFF. In DNA form, the CDR3 reads TGCAGCGCCGGACAGGAGTTGAACACTGAAGCTTTCTTT.

The CDR3, as DNA: TGTGCCAGCTCAATGCTAGCGGGGGGCACCTACGAGCAGTACGTC. It encodes CASSMLAGGTYEQYV. The genes are TRBV18 and TRBJ2-7; 11 bases fit TRBD2. Trimming at V came to 5 bases and at J to 2 bases, leaving 5 bases not matched to a gene. The length of the CDR3 is 15 residues. The germline V gene has CDR1 KGHSH and CDR2 LQKENI.

This clonotype was counted between two and nine times. The CDR3 region has the DNA TGTGCCAGCAAGAGGGATGGTGCCTACAATGAGCAGTTCTTC. Translated: CASKRDGAYNEQFF. The chain uses TRBV6-1 and TRBJ2-1; D perhaps matches TRBD2 (5 bases). Trimming cost V 7 bases and J 2 bases, with 12 bases left between them. CDR1 and CDR2 (germline): MNHNS, SASEGT. This CDR3 region has 14 residues.

This clonotype was found a few times. J is TRBJ1-2 and V is TRBV7-9, with D tentatively TRBD1 (5 bases). With 2 bases removed from V and 8 bases from J, the gap between germline ends came to 15 bases. The germline gives CDR1 SEHNR, CDR2 FQNEAQ (reference sequence). This CDR3 contains 14 residues. The CDR3: CASSLSQGGSGYTF. The CDR3 region has the DNA TGTGCCAGCAGCTTATCCCAGGGAGGGTCAGGCTACACCTTC.

This clonotype showed up just a few times. This chain uses TRBV12-3 or TRBV12-4 with TRBJ2-5, with D perhaps TRBD1 or TRBD2 (6 bases each). The V end lost 2 bases, the J end lost 5 bases, and 15 bases lay between the germline ends. The CDR3 totals 15 residues. CDR3 sequence: CASSLSPEGGETQYF. As DNA, the CDR3 is TGTGCCAGCAGTTTATCCCCCGAGGGGGGTGAGACCCAGTACTTC.

This sequence joins TRBV6-2 or TRBV6-3 and TRBJ1-1; the D gene is possibly TRBD1 (5 bases). The CDR3 length is 18 residues. Germline V lookup: CDR1 MNHEY, CDR2 SVGEGT. Trimming removed 5 bases from V and 1 base from J, with 23 bases in between. CDR3 loop: CASSRSSGTIQKNTEAFF. DNA for the CDR3: TGTGCCAGCAGTAGATCTTCCGGGACCATCCAAAAGAACACTGAAGCTTTCTTT.

CDR3 DNA sequence: TGTGCCAGCAGAGCCGGGGGTCGTTGGGGGGGCTACACCTTC. It is translated as CASRAGGRWGGYTF. The J gene is TRBJ1-2, the V gene TRBV11-2; a possible D gene is TRBD1 (5 bases). This CDR3 has 14 amino acids. Germline CDR1 is SGHAT and CDR2 is FQNNGV. V lost 6 bases and J lost 8, with 19 bases in between. The variable domain in full, completed from reference TRBV11-2 and TRBJ1-2, reads EAGVAQSPRYKIIEKRQSVAFWCNPISGHATLYWYQQILGQGPKLLIQFQNNGVVDDSQLPKDRFSAERLKGVDSTLKIQPAKLEDSAVYLCASRAGGRWGGYTFGSGTRLTVV.

This sequence joins TRBV7-9 and TRBJ2-3; the match to TRBD2 covers 8 bases. The CDR3 is 16 amino acids. Trimming took 5 bases from V and 1 from J; bases not matched to a gene: 8. Germline lookup yields CDR1 SEHNR and CDR2 FQNEAQ (reference sequence). The CDR3 DNA is TGTGCCAGCAGCGTAGACTTAGCGGGGCGCACAGATACGCAGTATTTT. Amino acids: CASSVDLAGRTDTQYF.

Many counts were recorded for this clonotype. The CDR3 sequence: CASWGQEAFF. CDR3 coding DNA: TGTGCCAGCTGGGGACAGGAAGCTTTCTTT. The rearrangement links TRBV7-9 to TRBJ1-1, with 7 positions matching TRBD1. V was clipped by 8 bases and J by 8 bases; unmatched bases: 2. CDR1 SEHNR and CDR2 FQNEAQ come from the germline V gene (reference sequence). This CDR3 has 10 amino acids. Complete variable domain (other parts from reference TRBV7-9 and TRBJ1-1): DTGVSQNPRHKITKRGQNVTFRCDPISEHNRLYWYRQTLGQGPEFLTYFQNEAQLEKSRLLSDRFSAERPKGSFSTLEIQRTEQGDSAMYLCASWGQEAFFGQGTRLTVV.

The chain is built from TRBV6-4 and TRBJ2-1; 13 nucleotides agree with TRBD2. The CDR3 runs to 16 residues. Germline trimming cut 0 bases from V and 7 bases from J; bases unmatched to any gene: 3. In germline, CDR1 is MRHNA, CDR2 SNTAGT. The CDR3 region has the DNA TGTGCCAGCAGTGACTCTCAGACTAGCGGGGGGAATGAGCAGTTCTTC. Its translation: CASSDSQTSGGNEQFF.

This clonotype was seen ten or more times. The V and J genes are TRBV5-1 and TRBJ1-4, with 7 bases fitting TRBD1. The junction had 11 bases not matched to a gene; V was cut back by 4 bases and J by 5 bases. CDR3 length: 16 amino acids. The germline V gene has CDR1 SGHRS and CDR2 YFSETQ. The CDR3 DNA is TGCGCCAGCAGCCTTCAAGAAGGGGGCGCAAATGAAAAACTGTTTTTT. Protein product: CASSLQEGGANEKLFF.

V is TRBV6-5 and J is TRBJ1-3, with D tentatively TRBD1 (6 bases). Trimming removed 1 base at V and 0 bases at J, with 7 bases between. Germline V gene data show CDR1 as MNHEY and CDR2 as SVGAGI. There are 15 residues in the CDR3. CDR3: CASSYYRDSGNTIYF. In DNA, the CDR3 is TGTGCCAGCAGTTACTACAGGGACTCTGGAAACACCATATATTTT.

Written as DNA, the CDR3 is TGTGCCAGCAGTCCAAGCGGGGGGCCTGGCGAGCAGTACTTC. Translated: CASSPSGGPGEQYF. The V gene is TRBV12-3 or TRBV12-4, the J gene TRBJ2-7; 9 bases align to TRBD2. The CDR3 has 14 residues. Germline trimming cut 5 bases from V and 6 bases from J; bases unmatched to any gene: 8.

The CDR3 coding sequence is TGTGCCAGCAGTCCACCGCCGGGACAGGGGGCAGAGACCCAGTACTTC. Translated: CASSPPPGQGAETQYF. The chain carries TRBV5-5 and TRBJ2-5; 12 bases agree with TRBD1. The CDR3 has 16 residues. Germline CDR1 is SGHKS and CDR2 is YYEKEE (reference sequence). The junction had 9 bases not matched to a gene; V was cut back by 5 bases and J by 4 bases.

This clonotype has only a few counts. This sequence joins TRBV9 and TRBJ2-4, with unresolved D. Trimming cost V 2 bases and J 1 base, with 13 bases left between them. Germline CDR1 reads SGDLS; CDR2 reads YYNGEE. This CDR3 is built from 16 residues. CDR3 residues: CASSVDGLDAKNIQYF. For the CDR3, the DNA is TGTGCCAGCAGCGTCGACGGCTTGGATGCCAAAAACATTCAGTACTTC.

This chain joins TRBV29-1 and TRBJ1-4; D not resolved. Germline CDR1 and CDR2: SQVTM and ANQGSEA. Trimming removed 7 bases from V and 7 bases from J, with 16 bases in between. The CDR3 runs to 13 residues. CDR3 nucleotide sequence: TGCAGCGCCGCAGAGAGGCGAAGTGAAAAACTGTTTTTT. Translation gives CSAAERRSEKLFF. The complete variable domain, with remaining parts taken from reference TRBV29-1 and TRBJ1-4, reads SAVISQKPSRDICQRGTSLTIQCQVDSQVTMMFWYRQQPGQSLTLIATANQGSEATYESGFVIDKFPISRPNLTFSTLTVSNMSPEDSSIYLCSAAERRSEKLFFGSGTQLSVL.

V gene TRBV6-1 combines with J gene TRBJ2-5; D perhaps matches TRBD1 (6 bases). Germline V gene data show CDR1 as MNHNS and CDR2 as SASEGT. The CDR3 spans 13 residues. V lost 6 bases and J lost 4, with 12 bases in between. The CDR3 nucleotides are TGTGCCAGCAGATCAGGACAGTCAGAGACCCAGTACTTC. This translates into CASRSGQSETQYF.

The V gene is TRBV9, the J gene TRBJ2-5; the D gene is possibly TRBD2 (5 bases). V was pared by 0 bases and J by 4 bases, with 16 bases between. The germline gives CDR1 SGDLS, CDR2 YYNGEE. CDR3 length: 16 residues. The CDR3 region is CASSVADRGLRETQYF. The CDR3 DNA is TGTGCCAGCAGCGTAGCGGATAGAGGACTTAGAGAGACCCAGTACTTC. The whole variable domain, filled in from reference TRBV9 and TRBJ2-5, reads DSGVTQTPKHLITATGQRVTLRCSPRSGDLSVYWYQQSLDQGLQFLIQYYNGEERAKGNILERFSAQQFPDLHSELNLSSLELGDSALYFCASSVADRGLRETQYFGPGTRLLVL.

This clonotype occurred a few times. This chain uses TRBV11-2 with TRBJ1-1, with TRBD1 identical over 8 bases. The junction had 4 bases not matched to a gene; V was cut back by 1 base and J by 9 bases. CDR3 size: 13 residues. Germline values: CDR1 SGHAT, CDR2 FQNNGV. The CDR3 nucleotides read TGTGCCAGCAGCTTAGTCCCCAGGGGGCAAGCTTTCTTT. Translation: CASSLVPRGQAFF.

This clonotype has a handful of counts. V gene TRBV25-1 combines with J gene TRBJ2-1; 10 nucleotides agree with TRBD1. V lost 8 bases to trimming and J lost 12 bases; unmatched junction nucleotides: 13. CDR1 and CDR2 (germline): MGHDK, SYGVNS. The CDR3 covers 14 residues. The CDR3 DNA sequence: TGTGCCAGCGAAGGACAGGGGGTAAATTTAGGGCAGTTCTTC. Its protein is CASEGQGVNLGQFF.

This clonotype was seen only a few times. This chain uses TRBV12-3 or TRBV12-4 with TRBJ2-1, with TRBD2 identical over 11 bases. V trimming: 8 bases; J trimming: 3 bases; junction bases outside the gene matches: 3. CDR3 length equals 14 residues. CDR3 region: CASSLAGVYNEQFF. Here the CDR3 DNA reads TGTGCCAGCTCACTAGCGGGGGTCTACAATGAGCAGTTCTTC.

This clonotype was found a few times. V gene TRBV16 combines with J gene TRBJ1-1; D unclear. V was trimmed by 4 bases and J by 0 bases, leaving 9 bases between them. This CDR3 region has 14 residues. Germline V gene lookup returns CDR1 KGHSY and CDR2 FQNENV. The CDR3: CASSPSDMNTEAFF. CDR3 in DNA: TGTGCCAGCAGCCCTTCCGACATGAACACTGAAGCTTTCTTT.